Shown below are 32 T cell receptor beta chains from a single sample sequenced in a study of CD8+CD57+ T cells in acquired aplastic anemia (dated by TCRdb to between 2018 and 2020). Patients chosen for sequencing had shown expansion of CD8+CD57+ cells by flow cytometry. The instrument given in TCRdb is Illumina HiSeq 2000. Genomic DNA was used as template for profiling of TCR beta VDJ combinations and CDR3 sequences. Through fastp at Q25 and MiXCR, TCRdb rebuilt clones from the public reads, retaining in-frame beta chains. All rows with the same CDR3 protein become a single entry with the most common DNA and genes. Here the sample has hundreds of thousands of distinct CDR3 sequences; around 32% occur a single time. 0.82% of the sample comes from the top ten. The sample consisted of sorted CD4+, CD8+, or CD8+CD57+ T cells (not recorded which) from PBMCs. All receptors come from a human donor with aplastic anemia.

This clonotype came up many times. This chain links TRBV7-9 with TRBJ1-6; TRBD1 might be the D (6 bases). With 5 bases removed from V and 9 bases from J, the gap between germline ends came to 23 bases. The CDR3 totals 17 residues. Per germline, CDR1 SEHNR and CDR2 FQNEAQ (reference sequence). DNA for the CDR3: TGTGCCAGCAGCACGCATGATCGGGGGGGGGCCGCTTCACCCCTCCACTTT. This encodes CASSTHDRGGAASPLHF.

This clonotype showed up many times. This rearrangement joins TRBV19 to TRBJ1-6, with TRBD1 as a possible D gene (6 bases). Germline lookup yields CDR1 LNHDA and CDR2 SQIVND (reference sequence). CDR3 length: 17 residues. The V and J ends lost 4 bases and 0 bases respectively, with 13 bases between them. The CDR3 here is CASSTLQGPSYNSPLHF. Here the CDR3 DNA reads TGTGCCAGTAGTACCTTACAGGGTCCCTCCTATAATTCACCCCTCCACTTT.

Note on this clonotype: At one end, the junction sequence differs from germline, possibly due to a read error. This sequence joins TRBV29-1 and TRBJ2-7, with 9 bases aligning to TRBD1. This CDR3 comprises 14 residues. The germline CDR1 and CDR2 sequences are SQVTM and ANQGSEA. The CDR3 sequence is CSVQQGAHTGELYF. The CDR3 DNA sequence: TGCAGCGTTCAACAGGGGGCCCACACCGGGGAGCTGTACTTC.

J is TRBJ2-1 and V is TRBV4-2; TRBD2 matches at 11 bases. The CDR3 is 14 amino acids. Germline V lookup: CDR1 LGHNA, CDR2 YNFKEQ. The V segment lost 5 bases and the J segment 6 bases; nucleotides outside the gene matches: 3. The CDR3 loop is CASSTGLAGNEQFF. CDR3 DNA sequence: TGTGCCAGCAGCACCGGACTAGCGGGCAATGAGCAGTTCTTC.

This clonotype appeared many times. The rearrangement uses TRBV7-8 and TRBJ2-7, with 14 bases that match TRBD2. From germline, CDR1 is SGHVS and CDR2 FQNEAQ. Unmatched junction bases numbered 8, after V lost 5 bases and J lost 2 bases. The length of the CDR3 is 17 residues. In DNA form, the CDR3 reads TGTGCCAGCAGCCGATCGGGACTAGCGGGGGAGACCTACGAGCAGTACTTC. Translating it yields CASSRSGLAGETYEQYF.

Notes on this clonotype: This may be a read error: a much more frequent sequence differs by one nucleotide. This chain links TRBV25-1 with TRBJ2-3; D is unclear. V lost 5 bases and J lost 5, with 5 bases in between. The CDR3 sequence is 11 residues long. CDR1 is MGHDK and CDR2 is SYGVNS in the germline V gene. CDR3 nucleotides: TGTGCCAGCAGTTACTTAGATACGCAGTATTTT. Amino acids: CASSYLDTQYF.

V and J are TRBV5-6 and TRBJ1-6; no firm D call. V lost 2 bases, J lost 3 bases, and 9 bases lay in between. This CDR3 contains 15 residues. Per germline, CDR1 SGHDT and CDR2 YYEEEE. CDR3 in amino acids: CASSFGSRYNSPLHF. The CDR3 nucleotides read TGTGCCAGCAGCTTCGGGAGCCGCTATAATTCACCCCTCCACTTT.

In this sample, this clonotype turned up a few times. The chain has TRBV7-2 and TRBJ1-3, with D perhaps matching TRBD1 (6 bases). Germline values: CDR1 SGHTA, CDR2 FQGNSA. The CDR3 spans 15 residues. With 5 bases removed from V and 0 bases from J, the gap between germline ends came to 11 bases. The CDR3 spells CASSPQGFSGNTIYF. The DNA of the CDR3 is TGTGCCAGCAGCCCACAGGGTTTCTCTGGAAACACCATATATTTT.

This clonotype was counted a few times. This chain connects TRBV7-9 to TRBJ1-1, with 9 bases aligning to TRBD1. CDR1 and CDR2 from the germline V gene are SEHNR and FQNEAQ (reference sequence). The ends lost 8 bases at V and 5 bases at J; junction bases unmatched: 9. The CDR3 is made up of 14 amino acids. The CDR3 is CASLADRGWTEAFF. For the CDR3, the DNA is TGTGCCAGCTTAGCCGACAGGGGGTGGACTGAAGCTTTCTTT.

This clonotype was observed a few times. The junction departs from germline at one end; a sequencing error may be responsible. V usage is TRBV15 and J usage is TRBJ2-7; D is unclear. The CDR3 has 13 amino acids. Germline CDR1 reads LNHNV; CDR2 reads YYDKDF (reference sequence). For the CDR3, the DNA is TGTGCCGCCAGCAGTTACTCGTTAAACGAGCAGTACTTC. Protein product: CAASSYSLNEQYF.

Ten or more counts support this clonotype. The V and J genes are TRBV19 and TRBJ1-5, with D perhaps matching TRBD1 (6 bases). Germline CDR1 is LNHDA and CDR2 is SQIVND (reference sequence). The CDR3 is 16 residues long. V lost 4 bases and J lost 0, with 13 bases in between. The CDR3 region is CASSTTGYGSNQPQHF. As DNA, the CDR3 is TGTGCCAGTAGTACTACAGGGTACGGTAGCAATCAGCCCCAGCATTTT.

This clonotype was counted ten times or more. The chain links TRBV12-3 or TRBV12-4 to TRBJ1-6; D uncertain. V was clipped by 7 bases and J by 6 bases, with 13 bases between them. The CDR3 runs to 14 residues. The DNA for the CDR3 is TGTGCCAGCACCTTTAACAGCCTTAATTCACCCCTCCACTTT. As protein: CASTFNSLNSPLHF.

V and J are TRBV11-2 and TRBJ1-5; D gene ambiguous. Germline V gene data show CDR1 as SGHAT and CDR2 as FQNNGV. V was cut by 6 bases and J by 6 bases, with 18 bases left in between. This CDR3 has 15 residues. CDR3 amino acids: CASSLLNLGVQPQHF. The CDR3, as DNA: TGTGCCAGCAGTTTATTGAACCTCGGCGTTCAGCCCCAGCATTTT. Complete variable domain (other parts from reference TRBV11-2 and TRBJ1-5): EAGVAQSPRYKIIEKRQSVAFWCNPISGHATLYWYQQILGQGPKLLIQFQNNGVVDDSQLPKDRFSAERLKGVDSTLKIQPAKLEDSAVYLCASSLLNLGVQPQHFGDGTRLSIL.

In this sample, this clonotype turned up a few times. The chain recombines TRBV20-1 with TRBJ2-5; 7 bases are shared with TRBD1. The CDR3 is made up of 15 amino acids. J gave up 2 bases and V 5 bases, and 11 bases lay outside the gene matches. The germline V gene has CDR1 DFQATT and CDR2 SNEGSKA (reference sequence). The CDR3 coding sequence is TGCAGTGCTCCCCTCGGGACAGATCCTCAAGAGACCCAGTACTTC. Translating it yields CSAPLGTDPQETQYF.

The chain employs TRBV15 and TRBJ2-7; D unresolved. Germline assignment: CDR1 LNHNV and CDR2 YYDKDF (reference sequence). The CDR3 has 14 residues. V was pared by 1 base and J by 2 bases, with 9 bases between. CDR3 loop: CATSRGGDPYEQYF. The CDR3 bases are TGTGCCACCAGCAGAGGTGGCGATCCCTACGAGCAGTACTTC.

This clonotype was recorded at least ten times. The CDR3 here is CASSLEGRVNYGYTF. The CDR3 DNA follows: TGTGCCAGCAGCTTAGAGGGCAGGGTTAACTATGGCTACACCTTC. The chain carries TRBV7-9 and TRBJ1-2, with D perhaps matching TRBD1 (5 bases). This CDR3 has 15 amino acids. The V end was cut by 1 base, the J end by 1 base, with 10 bases between. Germline V lookup: CDR1 SEHNR, CDR2 FQNEAQ (reference sequence).

The chain recombines TRBV19 with TRBJ2-4; D gene unclear. The germline CDR1 and CDR2 sequences are LNHDA and SQIVND (reference sequence). V was clipped by 0 bases and J by 9 bases, with 15 bases between them. The CDR3 spans 15 residues. CDR3 amino acids: CASSIDPSPGAIQYF. In DNA, the CDR3 is TGTGCCAGTAGTATAGATCCGTCTCCGGGCGCCATTCAGTACTTC.

The chain uses TRBV16 and TRBJ2-1, with 7 nucleotides matching TRBD1. Trimming cost V 2 bases and J 0 bases; bases outside gene matches: 7. Per the germline V gene, CDR1 is KGHSY and CDR2 is FQNENV. The CDR3 loop spans 17 amino acids. CDR3 protein: CASSQGSRDSSYNEQFF. CDR3 coding DNA: TGTGCCAGCAGCCAAGGTTCAAGGGACAGCTCCTACAATGAGCAGTTCTTC.

This clonotype came up once. The V gene is TRBV5-1, the J gene TRBJ2-3; 8 positions agree with TRBD2. The CDR3 runs to 15 residues. J lost 3 bases, V lost 3 bases, and 6 bases had no gene match. The germline V gene has CDR1 SGHRS and CDR2 YFSETQ. The CDR3 here is CASSSKTSETDTQYF. The CDR3 DNA follows: TGCGCCAGCAGCTCCAAGACTAGCGAAACAGATACGCAGTATTTT.

This clonotype was seen a few times. The chain couples TRBV4-2 to TRBJ2-3; TRBD2 aligns across 9 bases. The V gene end was trimmed by 5 bases and the J gene end by 5 bases; junction bases not matched to a gene: 8. The CDR3 loop spans 15 amino acids. Germline CDR1 is LGHNA and CDR2 is YNFKEQ. The CDR3 sequence: CASSAASGKRDTQYF. Written as DNA, the CDR3 is TGTGCCAGCAGCGCAGCTAGCGGGAAACGAGATACGCAGTATTTT.

This clonotype showed up many times. This chain joins TRBV19 and TRBJ1-6, with no clear D. In germline, CDR1 is LNHDA, CDR2 SQIVND (reference sequence). CDR3 length equals 15 residues. Trimming pared 5 bases from V and 2 bases from J, leaving 10 bases between. CDR3 protein: CASSGRVPYNSPLHF. The CDR3 DNA reads TGTGCCAGTAGTGGTCGGGTACCCTATAATTCACCCCTCCACTTT.

This chain joins TRBV11-1 and TRBJ2-1, with TRBD2 matching 12 bases. The CDR3 contains 17 residues. Germline CDR1 SGHAT, CDR2 FQDESV (reference sequence). V shed 1 base, J shed 5 bases, and the junction held 6 bases outside the gene matches. The CDR3 here is CASSLEGGTSGHNEQFF. As DNA, the CDR3 is TGTGCCAGCAGCTTAGAGGGGGGGACTAGCGGGCACAATGAGCAGTTCTTC.

On this clonotype: A much larger clone sits a single nucleotide away, making a read error possible. This chain joins TRBV20-1 and TRBJ1-5, with a possible D match to TRBD1 (5 bases). This CDR3 has 13 residues. CDR1 DFQATT and CDR2 SNEGSKA come from the germline V gene (reference sequence). As DNA, the CDR3 is TGCAATGCTAGTGGGTCAGGGCGGCAGCCCCAGCATTTT. This sequence encodes CNASGSGRQPQHF.

This clonotype was recorded many times. The chain carries TRBV2 and TRBJ1-1; no firm D call. The germline V gene encodes CDR1 SNHLY and CDR2 FYNNEI. The CDR3 is 14 amino acids. Trimming stripped 3 bases from V and 5 bases from J, with 13 bases between. The CDR3 region has the DNA TGTGCCAGCAGTGATTACGGGTTTCCGACTGAAGCTTTCTTT. Translation gives CASSDYGFPTEAFF. Variable domain in full (rest from reference TRBV2 and TRBJ1-1): EPEVTQTPSHQVTQMGQEVILRCVPISNHLYFYWYRQILGQKVEFLVSFYNNEISEKSEIFDDQFSVERPDGSNFTLKIRSTKLEDSAMYFCASSDYGFPTEAFFGQGTRLTVV.

This clonotype was counted a few times. This chain connects TRBV10-3 to TRBJ2-7; a possible D gene is TRBD2 (6 bases). Trimming cost V 7 bases and J 1 base, with 11 bases left between them. CDR1 is ENHRY and CDR2 is SYGVKD in the germline V gene. This CDR3 spans 13 amino acids. The chain's CDR3 is CAIKSGESYEQYF. CDR3 sequence (DNA): TGTGCCATCAAATCGGGGGAGTCCTACGAGCAGTACTTC.

Many counts were recorded for this clonotype. The gene calls are TRBV2 and TRBJ2-1, with 10 bases aligning to TRBD1. Per the germline V gene, CDR1 is SNHLY and CDR2 is FYNNEI. V was clipped by 5 bases and J by 7 bases; unmatched bases: 8. This CDR3 has 15 amino acids. For the CDR3, the DNA is TGTGCCAGCAGTTACTCCGGGACAGGGGAAAATGAGCAGTTCTTC. Translated, it gives CASSYSGTGENEQFF.

This sequence joins TRBV7-8 and TRBJ1-1; a weak D match, TRBD1 (5 bases). The CDR3 has 14 amino acids. Trimming pared 5 bases from V and 5 bases from J, leaving 15 bases between. Germline assignment: CDR1 SGHVS and CDR2 FQNEAQ. The CDR3: CASSLGLGRTEAFF. The CDR3 bases are TGTGCCAGCAGCCTAGGACTGGGGCGGACTGAAGCTTTCTTT. Filled out from reference TRBV7-8 and TRBJ1-1, the complete variable domain reads GAGVSQSPRYKVAKRGQDVALRCDPISGHVSLFWYQQALGQGPEFLTYFQNEAQLDKSGLPSDRFFAERPEGSVSTLKIQRTQQEDSAVYLCASSLGLGRTEAFFGQGTRLTVV.

V is TRBV11-2 and J is TRBJ2-7; 10 bases match TRBD2. CDR3 size: 16 residues. CDR1 and CDR2 from the germline V gene are SGHAT and FQNNGV. Trimming at V came to 1 base and at J to 1 base, leaving 4 bases not matched to a gene. The CDR3 here is CASSLGALAGSYEQYF. The CDR3 DNA is TGTGCCAGCAGCTTAGGGGCACTAGCGGGGTCCTACGAGCAGTACTTC.

The V gene is TRBV12-3 or TRBV12-4, the J gene TRBJ2-3, with D uncertain. The CDR3 spans 15 residues. Trimming pared 5 bases from V and 0 bases from J, leaving 12 bases between. As DNA, the CDR3 is TGTGCCAGCAGTCCATGGACGGCCAGCACAGATACGCAGTATTTT. Its translation: CASSPWTASTDTQYF.

The chain recombines TRBV10-3 with TRBJ1-2; 9 positions match TRBD1. V lost 5 bases, J lost 2 bases, and 3 bases stayed unmatched. Germline V lookup: CDR1 ENHRY, CDR2 SYGVKD. CDR3 length: 14 amino acids. The CDR3 DNA reads TGTGCCATCAGTCGGACAGGGGAGAACTATGGCTACACCTTC. As protein: CAISRTGENYGYTF.

The chain has TRBV3-1 and TRBJ2-3; 9 bases align to TRBD2. The CDR3 consists of 17 residues. Germline-derived CDR1 and CDR2 are LGHDT and YNNKEL (reference sequence). V dropped 5 bases and J dropped 7; count of bases not matched to a gene: 16. The chain's CDR3 is CASSAPGSGGFTNTQYF. In DNA form, the CDR3 reads TGTGCCAGCAGCGCCCCCGGGAGCGGGGGGTTCACGAATACGCAGTATTTT.

Many counts were recorded for this clonotype. The chain combines TRBV6-1 with TRBJ1-2; 7 positions agree with TRBD1. The CDR3 runs 15 residues. The germline V gene encodes CDR1 MNHNS and CDR2 SASEGT. J was trimmed by 4 bases and V by 5 bases; bases with no gene match: 10. Here the CDR3 reads CASSLQEDRTYGYTF. The CDR3 nucleotides read TGTGCCAGCAGTCTCCAGGAGGACAGGACCTATGGCTACACCTTC.